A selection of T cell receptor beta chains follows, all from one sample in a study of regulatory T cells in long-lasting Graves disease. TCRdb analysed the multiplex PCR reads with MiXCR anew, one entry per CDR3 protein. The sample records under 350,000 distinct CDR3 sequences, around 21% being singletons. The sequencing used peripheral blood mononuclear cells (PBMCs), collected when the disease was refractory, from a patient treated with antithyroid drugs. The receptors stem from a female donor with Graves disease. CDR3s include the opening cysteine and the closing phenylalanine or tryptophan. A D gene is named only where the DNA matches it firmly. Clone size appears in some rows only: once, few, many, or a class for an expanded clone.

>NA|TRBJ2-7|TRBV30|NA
TGTGCCTGGAGTCCCCTTGGAGGGGTCGAGCAGCACTTC
CAWSPLGGVEQHF
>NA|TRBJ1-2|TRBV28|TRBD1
TGTGCCAGCAGCCACAGGGGTTCCGACACCTTC
CASSHRGSDTF
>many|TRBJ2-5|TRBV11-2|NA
TGTGCCAGCAGCTTTGCAGGGGAGGTGGAGACCCAGTACTTC
CASSFAGEVETQYF
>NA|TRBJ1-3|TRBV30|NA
TGTGCCTGGGCGGCGGACCTCTCTGGAAACACCATATATTTT
CAWAADLSGNTIYF
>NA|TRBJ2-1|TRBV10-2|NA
TGCGCCAGCAGTGAAGGTCGGTACTACAATGAGCAGTTCTTC
CASSEGRYYNEQFF
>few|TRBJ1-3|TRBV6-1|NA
TGTGCCAGCAGTGAAGCGATACGGGCTCGGGTTCTCTCTGGAAACACCATATATTTT
CASSEAIRARVLSGNTIYF
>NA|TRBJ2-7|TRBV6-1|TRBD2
TGTGCCAGTGGGACTAGCGGGAGGAGATCCTACGAGCAGTACTTC
CASGTSGRRSYEQYF
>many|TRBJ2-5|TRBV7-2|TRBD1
TGTGCCAGCAGCTTAGTGTTAGGGACAGAGCTTCAAGAGACCCAGTACTTC
CASSLVLGTELQETQYF
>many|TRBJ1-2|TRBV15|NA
TGTGCCACCAGCAGAGCAGCTACGGCGTGGGGCTACACCTTC
CATSRAATAWGYTF
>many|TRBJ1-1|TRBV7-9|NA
TGTGCCAGCAGCTCCGTTGACGGGAACACTGAAGCTTTCTTT
CASSSVDGNTEAFF
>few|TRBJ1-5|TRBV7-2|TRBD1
TGTGCCAGCAGCCTTGGGACAGCCAATCAGCCCCAGCATTTT
CASSLGTANQPQHF
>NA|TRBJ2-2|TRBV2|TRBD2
TGTGCCAGCAGGGGTAGCGGGACCGGGGAGCTGTTTTTT
CASRGSGTGELFF
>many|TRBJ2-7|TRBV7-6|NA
TGTGCCAGCAGCTTAACCACCTACCCCGACGAGCAGTACTTC
CASSLTTYPDEQYF
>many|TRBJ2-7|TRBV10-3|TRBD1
TGTGCCATCAGTGTCGGGACAGCCACCTACGAGCAGTACTTC
CAISVGTATYEQYF
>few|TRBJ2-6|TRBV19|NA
TGTGCCAGTAGTATCTGGGGTTCTGGGGCCAACGTCCTGACTTTC
CASSIWGSGANVLTF
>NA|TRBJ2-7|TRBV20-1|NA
TGCAGTGCTTGGACAAACAACGAGCAGTACTTC
CSAWTNNEQYF
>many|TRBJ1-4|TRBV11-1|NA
TGTGCCAGCAGCTCCGAGGGACTCGCGTTCGAAAAACTGTTTTTT
CASSSEGLAFEKLFF
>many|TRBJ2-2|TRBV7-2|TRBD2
TGTGCCAGCAGCTTGCAACTAGCGGACACCGGGGAGCTGTTTTTT
CASSLQLADTGELFF
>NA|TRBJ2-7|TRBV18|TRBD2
TGTGCCAGCTCACGGGGACTAGCGGAACTAAACGAGCAGTACTTC
CASSRGLAELNEQYF
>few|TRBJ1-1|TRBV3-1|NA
TGTGCCAGCAGCCAAGATGTCAGCACTGAAGCTTTCTTT
CASSQDVSTEAFF
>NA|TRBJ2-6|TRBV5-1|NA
TGTGCCAGCAGCCCTGGGGGGATAGGCGGGGCCAACGTCCTGACTTTC
CASSPGGIGGANVLTF
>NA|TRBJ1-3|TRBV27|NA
TGTGCCAGCAAGTCTGGAAACACCATATATTTT
CASKSGNTIYF
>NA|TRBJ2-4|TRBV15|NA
TGTGCCACCAGCACAAGACAGGAATTAGCCAAAAACATTCAGTACTTC
CATSTRQELAKNIQYF
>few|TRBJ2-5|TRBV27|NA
TGTGCCAGCAAGGGTGTGGGAAATCAAGAGACCCAGTACTTC
CASKGVGNQETQYF
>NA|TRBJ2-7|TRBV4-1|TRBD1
TGCGCCAGCAGCCAAGGAGGGACAGGGGCGCCTTCCTACGAGCAGTACTTC
CASSQGGTGAPSYEQYF
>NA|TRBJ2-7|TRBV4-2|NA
TGTGCCAGCAGCCAAGGTCAGACAGCCTCGGAGCAGTACTTC
CASSQGQTASEQYF
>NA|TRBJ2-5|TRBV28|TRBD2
TGTGCCAGCAGTTTCATACTAGCGGAAGAGACCCAGTACTTC
CASSFILAEETQYF
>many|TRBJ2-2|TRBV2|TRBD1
TGTGCCAGCAGTCTTAGAGCTACAGGGGAAGTGGACACCGGGGAGCTGTTTTTT
CASSLRATGEVDTGELFF
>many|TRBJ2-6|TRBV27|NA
TGTGCCAGCAGCAATTCGAGGGGGGGGGCGAGCTCTGGGGCCAACGTCCTGACTTTC
CASSNSRGGASSGANVLTF
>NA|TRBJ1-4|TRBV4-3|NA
TGCGCCAGCAGCCAAGATCCAGGGGACGGCAAAGCTAATGAAAAACTGTTTTTT
CASSQDPGDGKANEKLFF
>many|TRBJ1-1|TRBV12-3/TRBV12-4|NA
TGTGCCAGCAGTTTTGGGGGCACTGAAGCTTTCTTT
CASSFGGTEAFF
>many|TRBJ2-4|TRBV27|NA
TGTGCCAGCAGTGACAGACTAGTTACTTCCCATGTGAAGTACTTC
CASSDRLVTSHVKYF